This entry features one T cell receptor (beta chain) sequence. This clone was seen just once. The antigen it binds to is not known. No clone much larger than this one lies a single base away; base qualities are absent. This sample was taken from a study of blood T cell repertoires in COVID-19 (dated by TCRdb to between 2020 and 2021). For context, the study as a whole: Collaborator samples came from the United States, Italy and Spain and covered acute and convalescent phases of COVID-19. The dataset comprised deeply sampled blood TCRbeta repertoires from subjects exposed to, actively infected with, or recovered from COVID-19. Samples were obtained from the ongoing ImmuneRACE study (first 160 participants) and from 1,000 to 1,500 subjects provided by 6 global collaborators. The repertoires were released in a freely available public database intended as a resource for research on the immune response to SARS-CoV-2. Sample metadata almost always included a de-identified subject ID, COVID-19 status, age in years and sex. HLA class I and class II types, where available, came from metadata supplied by the sample provider rather than from assay-based typing. The prospective study material was composed of cDNA or gDNA derived from T cells, B-cell-depleted T cells, or PBMCs.

TCRbeta CDR3 regions were amplified from genomic DNA using the immunoSEQ Assay, a bias-controlled multiplex PCR. The authors' pipeline ran thus. The number of nucleated cells in each sample was estimated from the amplification of reference gene primers within the assay. Sequence reads were collapsed and filtered to measure the absolute abundance of every unique TCRbeta CDR3 rearrangement. For each sample, productive Simpson clonality was calculated by taking the square root of Simpson's diversity index across productive rearrangements. TCRdb mirrors the immuneACCESS table, restricted to in-frame sequences. Some clones are absent from its copies; in checked studies, under half trace to an unresolved V gene, and the reason for the others is unknown. V and J calls and clone size are copied from that table; D and trimming were computed from the DNA. The sample data list under 450,000 clones, and less than 90% of these were observed just once. Of the sample, 2.5% to 3.5% falls within the top ten clones.

In the prospective study, participants were about 18 to 95 years old, resided in 20 to 30 geographic areas of the United States, and were enrolled through a virtual design. Cohort assignment in the prospective study relied on participant-reported clinical history from a screening survey and a study questionnaire. Recovered participants in ImmuneRACE Cohort 3 were defined as having two consecutive negative NP/OP PCR tests, clearance from a healthcare professional, or resolution of symptoms. In the prospective study, mobile phlebotomists collected whole blood, serum and a nasopharyngeal or oropharyngeal swab from each participant. Additional blood draws and questionnaires over an approximately two-month period could optionally be provided by prospective study participants. Before DNA extraction, prospective study blood samples were shipped either frozen or at room temperature. Findings and caveats that apply to the study as a whole: Clinical and demographic metadata were provided uncurated, with the amount varying by source and participant.

Taken from the germline V gene, the CDR1 and CDR2 loops are MNHEY and SVGAGI. V gives up 6 bases and J gives up 4 bases, and the segment between their germline ends measures 12 bases. From cysteine to phenylalanine, the CDR3 is 14 amino acids long. Left in the record is the CDR3 DNA by itself, 42 bases read in frame from the first base. This chain joins TRBV6-5 to TRBJ1-4; the D gene cannot be named for sure. This clonotype originated in a woman in her twenties or thirties who had recovered from COVID-19. The material sequenced was PBMCs or T cells enriched from blood (not recorded which). The bases read TGTGCCAGCAGCCGCTCGGTCGTTAATGAAAAACTGTTTTTT. This gives the protein CASSRSVVNEKLFF.